Listed here are 27 T cell receptor beta chains from one sample, sequenced in a study of cytomegalovirus exposure and HLA in healthy donors. PCR primers comprised 60 Vbeta and 13 Jbeta primers. Method: immunoSEQ multiplex PCR; TCRdb's copy keeps in-frame clones and lacks some. Of approximately 200,000 clones listed, approximately 83% are singletons. Sequencing was carried out using PBMCs. These receptors all stem from a girl aged 10-17 years in good health and CMV-seronegative.

The chain recombines TRBV28 with TRBJ1-2; 8 positions agree with TRBD1. V lost 6 bases, J lost 8 bases, and 2 bases stayed unmatched. The CDR3 runs to 11 residues. CDR1 and CDR2 from the germline V gene are MDHEN and SYDVKM. As DNA, the CDR3 is TGTGCCAGCAGGGACAGGGCAGGCTACACCTTC. Amino acid sequence: CASRDRAGYTF.

The chain links TRBV18 to TRBJ1-4; maybe TRBD1 (5 bases). The CDR3 length is 15 residues. The germline V and J ends were trimmed by 3 bases and 4 bases, with 12 bases remaining between them. The germline V gene encodes CDR1 KGHSH and CDR2 LQKENI. The DNA of the CDR3 is TGTGCCAGCTCACCTCAGGGCTTGGGTAATGAAAAACTGTTTTTT. The encoded protein is CASSPQGLGNEKLFF. Drawing the rest from reference TRBV18 and TRBJ1-4, the complete variable domain is NAGVMQNPRHLVRRRGQEARLRCSPMKGHSHVYWYRQLPEEGLKFMVYLQKENIIDESGMPKERFSAEFPKEGPSILRIQQVVRGDSAAYFCASSPQGLGNEKLFFGSGTQLSVL.

This clone was observed a handful of times. The chain combines TRBV29-1 with TRBJ1-2, with 7 nucleotides matching TRBD1. The CDR3 extends over 14 amino acids. After removal of 3 bases from V and 2 bases from J, the junction contained 6 bases not matched to a gene. Germline values: CDR1 SQVTM, CDR2 ANQGSEA. In DNA, the CDR3 is TGCAGCGTTGAGGGACCGGGACAGAACTATGGCTACACCTTC. Its translation is CSVEGPGQNYGYTF.

This rearrangement joins TRBV7-2 to TRBJ1-2; TRBD1 matches at 8 bases. The trim removed 3 bases at V and 4 bases at J, leaving 19 bases unmatched. This CDR3 region has 19 residues. Germline V CDR1 and CDR2: SGHTA, FQGNSA. The DNA of the CDR3 is TGTGCCAGCAGCTTGGGTCGCTTGTTCGGCAGGGGGCGGCCCTATGGCTACACCTTC. This sequence encodes CASSLGRLFGRGRPYGYTF.

This clone was detected only once. The rearrangement links TRBV15 to TRBJ2-5; D remains unclear. Trimming took 0 bases from V and 1 from J, leaving 9 bases between them. Germline V gives CDR1 LNHNV, CDR2 YYDKDF (reference sequence). This CDR3 has 15 amino acids. DNA for the CDR3: TGTGCCACCAGCAGAGATTACGGGTTCCAAGAGACCCAGTACTTC. It codes for CATSRDYGFQETQYF.

The gene calls are TRBV14 and TRBJ1-1; TRBD1 might be the D (5 bases). V was trimmed by 8 bases and J by 3 bases, leaving 16 bases between them. The CDR3 has 14 amino acids. The V gene's germline CDR1 is SGHDN and CDR2 FVKESK. CDR3 in DNA: TGTGCCAGCTGGCTGAGCAGGGAGGACACTGAAGCTTTCTTT. Amino acids: CASWLSREDTEAFF. Based on the CDR3 plus reference TRBV14 and TRBJ1-1, the full variable domain is EAGVTQFPSHSVIEKGQTVTLRCDPISGHDNLYWYRRVMGKEIKFLLHFVKESKQDESGMPNNRFLAERTGGTYSTLKVQPAELEDSGVYFCASWLSREDTEAFFGQGTRLTVV.

The V and J genes are TRBV9 and TRBJ2-1; TRBD2 aligns across 12 bases. CDR1 and CDR2 (germline): SGDLS, YYNGEE. With 4 bases clipped from V and 6 bases from J, the junction kept 5 bases outside the gene matches. The CDR3 contains 15 residues. CDR3 in amino acids: CASSTGLAGLNEQFF. CDR3 DNA: TGTGCCAGCAGCACAGGACTAGCGGGGCTCAATGAGCAGTTCTTC.

The chain employs TRBV2 and TRBJ1-1; a possible D gene is TRBD1 (6 bases). The CDR3 totals 17 residues. With 6 bases removed from V and 11 bases from J, the gap between germline ends came to 31 bases. The germline CDR1 and CDR2 sequences are SNHLY and FYNNEI. The CDR3 nucleotides are TGTGCCAGCAGCCTAACAGGGTGGGAGATTTTGGTTAATGTCGCTTTCTTT. Its translation is CASSLTGWEILVNVAFF.

The V gene is TRBV29-1, the J gene TRBJ1-1, with D unresolved. The V and J ends lost 5 bases and 4 bases respectively, with 17 bases between them. The CDR3 has 14 residues. CDR1 and CDR2 from the germline V gene are SQVTM and ANQGSEA. CDR3 sequence: CSVSGRVLPTEAFF. The DNA for the CDR3 is TGCAGCGTTTCAGGTCGCGTGTTGCCCACTGAAGCTTTCTTT.

V usage is TRBV30 and J usage is TRBJ1-2; 9 positions agree with TRBD1. There are 11 residues in the CDR3. V shed 7 bases, J shed 4 bases, and the junction held 1 base outside the gene matches. Germline V gene data show CDR1 as GTSNPN and CDR2 as SVGIG (reference sequence). The CDR3 sequence: CALDRGYGYTF. CDR3 nucleotide sequence: TGTGCCTTGGACAGGGGCTATGGCTACACCTTC.

The chain has TRBV4-3 and TRBJ2-7, with a tentative D call TRBD2 (5 bases). V was shortened by 6 bases and J by 7 bases, with 19 bases between the two germline ends. The CDR3 loop spans 14 amino acids. Germline V gene sequence: CDR1 LGHNA, CDR2 YSLEER. CDR3 nucleotides: TGCGCCAGCAGGCAAACGAGGACTTCTTGGGAGCAGTACTTC. Its protein is CASRQTRTSWEQYF.

The rearrangement links TRBV28 to TRBJ2-7; D possibly corresponds to TRBD2 (5 bases). Germline CDR1 and CDR2: MDHEN and SYDVKM. Trimming took off 2 bases at V and 6 bases at J, with 8 bases between the two ends. CDR3 length equals 12 residues. CDR3 bases: TGTGCCAGCAGTTTACGGGGTGGCGAGCAGTACTTC. It codes for CASSLRGGEQYF.

The chain links TRBV7-6 to TRBJ2-1; 9 positions agree with TRBD1. The CDR3 covers 16 residues. The germline CDR1 and CDR2 sequences are SGHVS and FNYEAQ. J was trimmed by 1 base and V by 5 bases; bases with no gene match: 6. Written as DNA, the CDR3 is TGTGCCAGCAGCACCCACAGGGGGCGATCCTACAATGAGCAGTTCTTC. This gives the protein CASSTHRGRSYNEQFF.

This rearrangement joins TRBV7-9 to TRBJ1-2, with D possibly matching TRBD1 (6 bases). The CDR3 sequence is 17 residues long. CDR1 and CDR2 (germline): SEHNR, FQNEAQ (reference sequence). V dropped 0 bases and J dropped 6 bases, with 20 bases sitting between them. CDR3 protein: CASSLARSRGRGDGYTF. Here the CDR3 DNA reads TGTGCCAGCAGCTTAGCTAGGTCCAGGGGTCGCGGCGATGGCTACACCTTC. Full variable domain (remainder filled in from reference TRBV7-9 and TRBJ1-2): DTGVSQNPRHKITKRGQNVTFRCDPISEHNRLYWYRQTLGQGPEFLTYFQNEAQLEKSRLLSDRFSAERPKGSFSTLEIQRTEQGDSAMYLCASSLARSRGRGDGYTFGSGTRLTVV.

V and J are TRBV19 and TRBJ1-2; D uncertain. Germline V gene lookup returns CDR1 LNHDA and CDR2 SQIVND (reference sequence). With 4 bases removed from V and 8 bases from J, the gap between germline ends came to 8 bases. The CDR3 loop spans 11 amino acids. The chain's CDR3 is CASSNFSGYTF. The CDR3 nucleotides read TGTGCCAGTAGTAACTTTTCCGGCTACACCTTC.

The chain recombines TRBV28 with TRBJ1-2; 9 nucleotides match TRBD1. There are 12 residues in the CDR3. Germline V gene data show CDR1 as MDHEN and CDR2 as SYDVKM. V lost 6 bases, J lost 6 bases, and 2 bases stayed unmatched. CDR3 amino acids: CASRTGGDGYTF. In DNA form, the CDR3 reads TGTGCCAGCAGGACAGGGGGTGATGGCTACACCTTC.

The chain employs TRBV30 and TRBJ2-5; TRBD2 aligns across 14 bases. The end of the DNA is better explained by TRBJ2-7, so the J call may be wrong. The CDR3 has 16 residues. Germline loops: CDR1 GTSNPN, CDR2 SVGIG (reference sequence). CDR3 DNA: TGTGCCTGGACCCCGGGGACTAGCGGGAGCTCCTACGAGCAGTACTTC. This codes for CAWTPGTSGSSYEQYF.

The rearrangement joins TRBV27 to TRBJ2-7; TRBD1 matches 7 bases. Germline trimming cut 5 bases from V and 3 bases from J; bases unmatched to any gene: 7. Germline lookup yields CDR1 MNHEY and CDR2 SMNVEV (reference sequence). This CDR3 has 14 amino acids. CDR3 nucleotide sequence: TGTGCCAGCAGTCCTAAGTGGGACAGCTACGAGCAGTACTTC. It specifies CASSPKWDSYEQYF.

The chain links TRBV21-1 to TRBJ2-7; TRBD1 is taken as the D call from the table, unchecked against the DNA. TRBV21-1 is termed a pseudogene. This CDR3 spans 15 amino acids. The CDR3 DNA reads TGTGCCAGCAGCGGCCGGGACAGGGAGACTTCCGAGCAGTACTTC. Its protein product is CASSGRDRETSEQYF.

The rearrangement uses TRBV7-9 and TRBJ2-7, with TRBD2 matching over 7 bases. The V and J ends lost 1 base and 1 base, in that order; junction bases with no gene match: 4. The CDR3 sequence is 15 residues long. Germline V gene data show CDR1 as SEHNR and CDR2 as FQNEAQ (reference sequence). CDR3 sequence (DNA): TGTGCCAGCAGCTTAGAGAGAGCGGGGTCCTACGAGCAGTACTTC. Translating gives CASSLERAGSYEQYF.

As DNA, the CDR3 is TGTGCCAGCAGCTGGGGGGGAAGGGCGGAAAGGACAGATACGCAGTATTTT. Encoded protein: CASSWGGRAERTDTQYF. This rearrangement joins TRBV5-4 to TRBJ2-3, with TRBD2 matching 7 bases. The CDR3 runs to 17 residues. The V gene's germline CDR1 is SGHNT and CDR2 YYREEE (reference sequence). Trimming removed 3 bases from V and 3 bases from J; junction bases left unmatched: 13.

This clone was found once. The CDR3 region is CASSSDRASFYGYTF. CDR3 DNA: TGTGCCAGCAGCTCAGACAGGGCCTCTTTCTATGGCTACACCTTC. The rearrangement links TRBV11-2 to TRBJ1-2, with TRBD1 matching over 7 bases. CDR1 SGHAT and CDR2 FQNNGV come from the germline V gene. V was clipped by 4 bases and J by 4 bases; unmatched bases: 9. The CDR3 loop spans 15 amino acids.

This rearrangement joins TRBV30 to TRBJ2-3; no clear D. Germline CDR1 and CDR2: GTSNPN and SVGIG (reference sequence). Trimming took off 0 bases at V and 2 bases at J, with 6 bases between the two ends. The CDR3 sequence is 13 residues long. In DNA form, the CDR3 reads TGTGCCTGGAGTGTACTACTCACAGATACGCAGTATTTT. Amino acids: CAWSVLLTDTQYF. Drawing the rest from reference TRBV30 and TRBJ2-3, the complete variable domain is SQTIHQWPATLVQPVGSPLSLECTVEGTSNPNLYWYRQAAGRGLQLLFYSVGIGQISSEVPQNLSASRPQDRQFILSSKKLLLSDSGFYLCAWSVLLTDTQYFGPGTRLTVL.

The chain couples TRBV4-1 to TRBJ1-1; maybe TRBD1 (6 bases). This CDR3 has 17 amino acids. CDR1 is MGHRA, CDR2 YSYEKL, per germline. Trimming stripped 0 bases from V and 1 base from J, with 15 bases between. The CDR3 reads CASSQETALTGNTEAFF. The DNA for the CDR3 is TGCGCCAGCAGCCAAGAAACGGCCCTGACAGGGAACACTGAAGCTTTCTTT.

The count of this clone is one. J is TRBJ2-5 and V is TRBV29-1; TRBD1 matches at 9 bases. Germline V gives CDR1 SQVTM, CDR2 ANQGSEA. Germline trimming cut 2 bases from V and 1 base from J; bases unmatched to any gene: 5. The CDR3 is 15 residues long. This chain's CDR3 is CSVERDRVPQETQYF. CDR3 DNA sequence: TGCAGCGTTGAAAGGGACAGGGTACCCCAAGAGACCCAGTACTTC.

Points on this clone: At one boundary the junction diverges from the germline segment, which might be a read error. CDR3 sequence: CSSSFYRGRGTGELFF. CDR3 DNA sequence: TGTTCCAGCAGCTTCTACAGGGGTCGTGGCACCGGGGAGCTGTTTTTT. V gene TRBV7-9 combines with J gene TRBJ2-2, with 7 bases lining up with TRBD1. The CDR3 has 16 amino acids. CDR1 and CDR2 from the germline V gene are SEHNR and FQNEAQ (reference sequence).

This clone has just one count. J is TRBJ2-7 and V is TRBV29-1, with 9 bases fitting TRBD1. V shed 4 bases, J shed 7 bases, and the junction held 5 bases outside the gene matches. In germline, CDR1 is SQVTM, CDR2 ANQGSEA. There are 12 residues in the CDR3. This CDR3 is CSVGGQGLEQYF. The CDR3, as DNA: TGCAGCGTTGGGGGACAGGGACTTGAGCAGTACTTC.